A selection of T cell receptor beta chains follows, all from one sample in a study of blood T cell repertoires in COVID-19. Sequenced by immunoSEQ multiplex PCR; TCRdb stores in-frame clones only, minus some. Of around 170,000 clones in the sample, 88% were seen once. The specimen sequenced was peripheral blood. The receptors stem from a woman aged 25 to 39 with acute or convalescent COVID-19. The CDR3 runs from the conserved cysteine through the conserved F or W. A D gene is named only where the DNA matches it firmly. The listing skips clone size in some rows; elsewhere it reads once, few, many or a size class.

cdr3_aa cdr3_nt j_call clone_size d_call v_call
CASSVSLSEQYF TGTGCCAGCAGTGTGTCCCTTTCCGAGCAGTACTTC TRBJ2-7 NA NA TRBV2
CASSPDSNPYNSPLHF TGTGCCAGCAGCCCCGACAGTAACCCTTATAATTCACCCCTCCACTTT TRBJ1-6 once NA TRBV7-9
CASSLPRLYGYTF TGTGCCAGCAGTTTACCCCGTCTCTATGGCTACACCTTC TRBJ1-2 NA NA TRBV28
CASSLAQGAGPYGYTF TGTGCCAGCAGTTTAGCTCAGGGGGCGGGTCCCTATGGCTACACCTTC TRBJ1-2 NA TRBD1 TRBV28
CASSPRLASSSYNEQFF TGTGCCAGCAGCCCCCGACTAGCTTCGAGCTCCTACAATGAGCAGTTCTTC TRBJ2-1 NA TRBD2 TRBV7-6
CASSLQGWGGYTF TGTGCCAGCAGTCTACAGGGATGGGGCGGCTACACCTTC TRBJ1-2 NA NA TRBV28
CASSQAGDYTF TGTGCCAGCAGCCAGGCTGGTGACTACACCTTC TRBJ1-2 few NA TRBV6-5
CASSPSPENTEAFF TGTGCCAGCAGCCCTAGCCCGGAAAACACTGAAGCTTTCTTT TRBJ1-1 NA NA TRBV11-2
CSARQEAFF TGCAGTGCTAGACAGGAAGCTTTCTTT TRBJ1-1 NA NA TRBV20-1
CATGTGTGGPPQHF TGTGCCACCGGGACCGGGACAGGGGGACCGCCCCAGCATTTT TRBJ1-5 NA TRBD1 TRBV28
CASSSTGTSGFHEQFF TGTGCCAGCAGTTCCACCGGGACTAGCGGGTTCCATGAGCAGTTCTTC TRBJ2-1 NA TRBD2 TRBV6-5
CASSPQGLDPQHF TGTGCCAGCAGCCCACAGGGTTTAGATCCCCAGCATTTT TRBJ1-5 NA NA TRBV7-9
CASDKIREPQHF TGTGCCAGCGATAAGATACGGGAGCCCCAGCATTTT TRBJ1-5 NA NA TRBV28
CASIPIAGVNEQFF TGCGCCAGCATTCCGATAGCGGGAGTTAATGAGCAGTTCTTC TRBJ2-1 NA TRBD2 TRBV5-1